The 16 T cell receptor beta chains in this list originate from one sample, sequenced in a study of OX40 agonist ivuxolimab in advanced cancers. Sequencing was performed with immunoSEQ multiplex PCR; in TCRdb, only in-frame clones are kept and a portion is missing. The sample shows about 76,000 clones, 85% of them seen only once. The sequencing used CD4+ or CD8+ T cells sorted from blood, collected in a trial of the OX40 agonist ivuxolimab. These receptors were collected from an adult with an advanced solid tumor such as melanoma, head and neck, liver or kidney cancer.

The chain joins TRBV9 to TRBJ2-3; 7 positions agree with TRBD2. The junction had 4 bases not matched to a gene; V was cut back by 0 bases and J by 3 bases. This CDR3 is built from 15 residues. Germline V gene sequence: CDR1 SGDLS, CDR2 YYNGEE. Here the CDR3 DNA reads TGTGCCAGCAGCGTAGATGTGGGGGGGACAGATACGCAGTATTTT. Protein product: CASSVDVGGTDTQYF. Using reference TRBV9 and TRBJ2-3 for the parts outside the CDR3, the full variable domain is DSGVTQTPKHLITATGQRVTLRCSPRSGDLSVYWYQQSLDQGLQFLIQYYNGEERAKGNILERFSAQQFPDLHSELNLSSLELGDSALYFCASSVDVGGTDTQYFGPGTRLTVL.

The rearrangement joins TRBV11-2 to TRBJ2-5; the match to TRBD1 covers 9 bases. The germline V gene encodes CDR1 SGHAT and CDR2 FQNNGV. After removal of 5 bases from V and 5 bases from J, the junction contained 9 bases not matched to a gene. The CDR3 totals 15 residues. CDR3 loop: CASSLQGAPGETQYF. Written as DNA, the CDR3 is TGTGCCAGCAGCCTACAGGGGGCGCCCGGGGAGACCCAGTACTTC.

This chain joins TRBV7-9 and TRBJ2-7; D remains ambiguous. Per germline, CDR1 SEHNR and CDR2 FQNEAQ (reference sequence). V dropped 7 bases and J dropped 6 bases, with 10 bases sitting between them. The CDR3 sequence is 11 residues long. The CDR3 nucleotides read TGTGCCAGCATCCGATCGGGCGAGCAGTACTTC. It translates to CASIRSGEQYF.

This clone was seen a single time. CDR3 nucleotides: TGTGCCAGCAGCCCCCGGGACTTGACAGATACGCAGTATTTT. It specifies CASSPRDLTDTQYF. The chain carries TRBV7-9 and TRBJ2-3; D may be TRBD2 (6 bases). The V and J ends lost 5 bases and 3 bases respectively, with 12 bases between them. CDR3 length: 14 residues. Germline CDR1 reads SEHNR; CDR2 reads FQNEAQ (reference sequence).

This chain links TRBV5-4 with TRBJ2-7; no definite D call. Germline loops: CDR1 SGHNT, CDR2 YYREEE (reference sequence). This CDR3 comprises 14 residues. The V and J ends lost 4 bases and 1 base respectively, with 12 bases between them. The CDR3 here is CASSLQLGSYEQYF. CDR3 nucleotide sequence: TGTGCCAGCAGCCTGCAACTGGGGTCCTACGAGCAGTACTTC. The complete variable domain, with remaining parts taken from reference TRBV5-4 and TRBJ2-7, reads ETGVTQSPTHLIKTRGQQVTLRCSSQSGHNTVSWYQQALGQGPQFIFQYYREEENGRGNFPPRFSGLQFPNYSSELNVNALELDDSALYLCASSLQLGSYEQYFGPGTRLTVT.

The chain links TRBV18 to TRBJ1-6; 8 bases map to TRBD1. V dropped 3 bases and J dropped 7; count of bases not matched to a gene: 2. CDR1 is KGHSH and CDR2 is LQKENI in the germline V gene. The CDR3 sequence is 14 residues long. The CDR3 region is CASSPDRVNSPLHF. In nucleotides, the CDR3 is TGTGCCAGCTCACCGGACAGGGTAAATTCACCCCTCCACTTT.

This clone has just one count. V gene TRBV4-1 combines with J gene TRBJ2-6, with D possibly being TRBD2 (5 bases). This CDR3 is 17 amino acids long. Deletions cut 1 base from V and 0 bases from J, with 10 bases between. CDR1 and CDR2 (germline): MGHRA, YSYEKL. The CDR3 DNA sequence: TGCGCCAGCAGCCAAGGAACGGGAAACTCTGGGGCCAACGTCCTGACTTTC. Translation: CASSQGTGNSGANVLTF.

The chain has TRBV5-1 and TRBJ1-2; weak D call: TRBD1 (5 bases). Trimming removed 4 bases at V and 6 bases at J, with 22 bases between. The CDR3 has 16 amino acids. Per germline, CDR1 SGHRS and CDR2 YFSETQ. CDR3 protein: CASSGPGPRDGDGYTF. The CDR3 nucleotides read TGCGCCAGCAGCGGACCGGGACCCAGGGACGGTGATGGCTACACCTTC.

This clone was observed a single time. The chain links TRBV6-1 to TRBJ1-3, with a weak D call TRBD1 (6 bases). CDR1 is MNHNS, CDR2 SASEGT, per germline. The CDR3 totals 18 residues. Trimming removed 0 bases from V and 0 bases from J, with 15 bases in between. The CDR3 DNA follows: TGTGCCAGCAGTGAAGCGGGGGCAGGGGTTAGCTCTGGAAACACCATATATTTT. Translating gives CASSEAGAGVSSGNTIYF.

A single count supports this clone. This chain connects TRBV5-1 to TRBJ2-7; no definite D call. The CDR3 is 12 amino acids. V shed 3 bases and J shed 3 bases, with 7 bases lying between them. CDR1 SGHRS and CDR2 YFSETQ come from the germline V gene. This chain's CDR3 is CASSSSSYEQYF. As DNA, the CDR3 is TGCGCCAGCAGCTCCAGCAGCTACGAGCAGTACTTC.

The V call is TRBV7-9, the J call TRBJ1-1; 9 bases agree with TRBD1. CDR3 length: 14 residues. V was pared by 7 bases and J by 2 bases, with 5 bases of the junction left unmatched. Germline V gene data show CDR1 as SEHNR and CDR2 as FQNEAQ (reference sequence). The CDR3 sequence: CASTAGQGNTEAFF. CDR3 in DNA: TGTGCCAGCACCGCGGGACAGGGAAACACTGAAGCTTTCTTT.

This chain uses TRBV11-2 with TRBJ2-2; unclear D gene. This CDR3 has 16 amino acids. Germline CDR1 SGHAT, CDR2 FQNNGV. V gave up 1 base and J gave up 1 base, with 10 bases separating them. The CDR3 loop is CASSLVAGKNTGELFF. CDR3 bases: TGTGCCAGCAGCTTAGTCGCAGGCAAGAACACCGGGGAGCTGTTTTTT.

The chain links TRBV7-2 to TRBJ1-5, with D perhaps TRBD1 (6 bases). CDR1 is SGHTA, CDR2 FQGNSA, per germline. V was cut by 3 bases and J by 7 bases, with 16 bases left in between. This CDR3 contains 15 residues. CDR3 sequence: CASSLENREWQPQHF. The CDR3 DNA sequence: TGTGCCAGCAGCTTGGAAAACAGGGAATGGCAGCCCCAGCATTTT.

V is TRBV6-1 and J is TRBJ2-7, with a tentative D call TRBD1 (5 bases). Trimming took off 10 bases at V and 7 bases at J, with 23 bases between the two ends. Looked up from germline, CDR1 is MNHNS and CDR2 is SASEGT. This CDR3 spans 14 amino acids. The CDR3 coding sequence is TGTGCCACCAAAGGCCCAGCAGGGCTGGGAGAGCAGTACTTC. It encodes CATKGPAGLGEQYF.

This clone was counted a few times. This CDR3 is also generated by other DNA sequences in the sample. The chain employs TRBV5-4 and TRBJ2-7; D call uncertain. This CDR3 has 14 amino acids. The germline CDR1 and CDR2 sequences are SGHNT and YYREEE (reference sequence). V shed 4 bases and J shed 1 base, with 12 bases lying between them. The CDR3 bases are TGTGCCAGCAGCCCCGGAGTCAGATCCTACGAGCAGTACTTC. This codes for CASSPGVRSYEQYF.

The V gene is TRBV15, the J gene TRBJ2-7, with a weak D call TRBD2 (5 bases). The CDR3 is 14 amino acids. Trimming cost V 2 bases and J 3 bases, with 11 bases left between them. Germline assignment: CDR1 LNHNV and CDR2 YYDKDF (reference sequence). CDR3: CATSRSGGGYEQYF. The CDR3 DNA sequence: TGTGCCACCAGCAGATCCGGAGGCGGCTACGAGCAGTACTTC.